The 22 T cell receptor beta chains in this list originate from one sample, sequenced in a study of spatial heterogeneity in lung cancer. TCRdb fed the 5' RACE reads into MiXCR, producing one record per CDR3 protein. Among some 120,000 distinct CDR3 sequences listed, over 9% were seen once. Time point described: blood at routine non-recurrence follow-up after resection. Whole RNA was taken from tumor, nontumor lung or frozen PBMC; it was then sequenced unsorted. The specimen comprised PBMCs, sampled at follow-up. Receptors were obtained from a male donor with early-stage non-small cell lung cancer.

V usage is TRBV6-5 and J usage is TRBJ1-1, with 9 bases fitting TRBD1. The CDR3 is 14 residues long. The J segment lost 11 bases and the V segment lost 2 bases, leaving 9 bases of the junction unmatched. CDR1 is MNHEY, CDR2 SVGAGI, per germline. As DNA, the CDR3 is TGTGCCAGCAGTTACGGAACAGGGGGCTCGAGGGCTTTCTTT. Its translation: CASSYGTGGSRAFF.

The rearrangement uses TRBV11-2 and TRBJ2-1, with a tentative D call TRBD2 (6 bases). V lost 9 bases and J 6 bases, leaving 12 bases between the germline ends. CDR3 length equals 12 residues. Germline V gene sequence: CDR1 SGHAT, CDR2 FQNNGV. The CDR3 DNA is TGTGCCAGTTCCGCCGGGGGCAATGAGCAGTTCTTC. Protein: CASSAGGNEQFF. Together with reference TRBV11-2 and TRBJ2-1, the CDR3 gives the full variable domain: EAGVAQSPRYKIIEKRQSVAFWCNPISGHATLYWYQQILGQGPKLLIQFQNNGVVDDSQLPKDRFSAERLKGVDSTLKIQPAKLEDSAVYLCASSAGGNEQFFGPGTRLTVL.

This clonotype appeared a few times. The chain links TRBV7-3 to TRBJ1-3; 7 bases line up with TRBD1. The CDR3 spans 15 residues. Germline lookup yields CDR1 SGHTA and CDR2 FQGTGA. Unmatched junction bases numbered 1, after V lost 0 bases and J lost 2 bases. CDR3 residues: CASSLTGTAGNTIYF. In DNA form, the CDR3 reads TGTGCCAGCAGCTTAACCGGGACAGCTGGAAACACCATATATTTT.

The genes are TRBV7-9 and TRBJ2-5; unclear D gene. In germline, CDR1 is SEHNR, CDR2 FQNEAQ (reference sequence). The germline V and J ends were trimmed by 5 bases and 5 bases, with 12 bases remaining between them. CDR3 length: 13 residues. DNA of the CDR3: TGTGCCAGCAGCCCCAGAGTATCCGAGACCCAGTACTTC. This gives the protein CASSPRVSETQYF.

This clonotype was picked up a small number of times. The V call is TRBV28, the J call TRBJ2-1; 8 nucleotides align to TRBD1. The V and J ends lost 10 bases and 6 bases, in that order; junction bases with no gene match: 14. In germline, CDR1 is MDHEN, CDR2 SYDVKM. The CDR3 runs 15 residues. The CDR3 DNA reads TGTGCCACCGGGGCCGAGGCAGGGGGCCTCAATGAGCAGTTCTTC. This sequence encodes CATGAEAGGLNEQFF.

The chain couples TRBV5-1 to TRBJ1-1; D possibly corresponds to TRBD1 (5 bases). This CDR3 has 14 residues. With 2 bases removed from V and 5 bases from J, the gap between germline ends came to 13 bases. Germline V gene sequence: CDR1 SGHRS, CDR2 YFSETQ. In DNA, the CDR3 is TGCGCCAGCAGCTTAGGCAGGGTGGGGACTGAAGCTTTCTTT. Translated: CASSLGRVGTEAFF.

This clonotype was observed at least ten times. The chain recombines TRBV12-3 or TRBV12-4 with TRBJ2-3; 7 bases fit TRBD1. Trimming cost V 0 bases and J 2 bases; bases outside gene matches: 14. The CDR3 has 19 amino acids. The CDR3: CASSLATSTGRSFTDTQYF. The CDR3 DNA sequence: TGTGCCAGCAGTTTAGCTACCTCGACAGGGAGATCGTTCACAGATACGCAGTATTTT.

This clonotype has only one observation. The gene calls are TRBV20-1 and TRBJ1-5; 10 positions match TRBD1. V lost 4 bases to trimming and J lost 5 bases; unmatched junction nucleotides: 5. This CDR3 contains 14 residues. CDR1 and CDR2 (germline): DFQATT, SNEGSKA (reference sequence). The CDR3: CSAKPGTGDQPQHF. The CDR3 DNA reads TGCAGTGCTAAGCCCGGGACAGGGGATCAGCCCCAGCATTTT.

This clonotype turned up a few times. The V call is TRBV28, the J call TRBJ1-6; a possible D gene is TRBD1 (5 bases). CDR1 is MDHEN, CDR2 SYDVKM, per germline. Trimming cost V 4 bases and J 9 bases, with 16 bases left between them. The length of the CDR3 is 15 residues. The CDR3 coding sequence is TGTGCCAGCAGTTACCCGGGGGGAGGGAGTTCACCCCTCCACTTT. The encoded protein is CASSYPGGGSSPLHF.

This sequence joins TRBV14 and TRBJ2-2, with D perhaps TRBD1 (6 bases). The CDR3 contains 18 residues. The V and J ends lost 0 bases and 0 bases respectively, with 14 bases between them. CDR1 and CDR2 (germline): SGHDN, FVKESK. CDR3 sequence: CASSQDWGQAANTGELFF. The CDR3 DNA is TGTGCCAGCAGCCAAGACTGGGGGCAGGCCGCGAACACCGGGGAGCTGTTTTTT.

This chain connects TRBV28 to TRBJ1-4; no firm D call. The ends were cut back, 1 base at V and 4 bases at J, with 7 bases in the middle. This CDR3 contains 14 residues. Germline lookup yields CDR1 MDHEN and CDR2 SYDVKM. CDR3: CASSLSGINEKLFF. In nucleotides, the CDR3 is TGTGCCAGCAGTTTATCGGGGATTAATGAAAAACTGTTTTTT.

The rearrangement joins TRBV6-6 to TRBJ1-2, with D maybe TRBD1 (5 bases). Germline loops: CDR1 MNHNY, CDR2 SVGAGI (reference sequence). The CDR3 covers 13 residues. Trimming left V 6 bases short and J 6 bases short, with 14 bases between. This CDR3 reads CASSLEGIHGYTF. CDR3 sequence (DNA): TGTGCCAGCAGCCTCGAGGGGATCCATGGCTACACCTTC.

The chain employs TRBV4-1 and TRBJ2-7; D may correspond to TRBD1 or TRBD2 (5 bases each). V was trimmed by 1 base and J by 3 bases, leaving 13 bases between them. The CDR3 length is 15 residues. Germline assignment: CDR1 MGHRA and CDR2 YSYEKL. The CDR3 DNA reads as TGCGCCAGCAGCCAAGCCAACGGGGCGGGCTACGAGCAGTACTTC. Its protein is CASSQANGAGYEQYF.

Only a few counts were recorded for this clonotype. This chain connects TRBV29-1 to TRBJ2-1, with unresolved D. Germline V gene lookup returns CDR1 SQVTM and CDR2 ANQGSEA. This CDR3 has 13 residues. The V gene lost 4 bases and the J gene lost 14 bases, with 21 bases spanning the gap. The CDR3 protein is CSVGVSQDIEEFF. The CDR3 DNA reads TGCAGCGTTGGCGTTAGTCAGGATATCGAGGAGTTCTTC.

In this sample, this clonotype turned up a few times. The chain is built from TRBV3-1 and TRBJ1-2, with D perhaps matching TRBD1 (6 bases). CDR3 size: 13 residues. Trimming took 4 bases from V and 4 from J, leaving 10 bases between them. Germline lookup yields CDR1 LGHDT and CDR2 YNNKEL (reference sequence). The CDR3 DNA reads as TGTGCCAGCAGCCCGACAGGCCCCTATGGCTACACCTTC. Translated, it gives CASSPTGPYGYTF.

This clonotype was seen ten or more times. The chain's CDR3 is CASSVGLGADTQYF. The CDR3 DNA is TGCGCCAGCAGTGTAGGGCTAGGTGCAGATACGCAGTATTTT. The chain joins TRBV10-1 to TRBJ2-3; D is unresolved. CDR1 and CDR2 from the germline V gene are WNHNN and SYGVQD (reference sequence). The CDR3 covers 14 residues. V lost 4 bases to trimming and J lost 4 bases, with 12 bases between them.

About this clonotype: This may be a read error: a much more frequent sequence differs by one nucleotide. The chain links TRBV18 to TRBJ1-2, with D possibly TRBD1 on 5 matching bases. This CDR3 has 14 residues. CDR1 and CDR2 (germline): KGHSH, LQKENI. CDR3 coding DNA: TGTGCCAACTCACCCAGGGAGTTCAACTATGGCTACACCTTC. It translates to CANSPREFNYGYTF. The whole variable domain, filled in from reference TRBV18 and TRBJ1-2, reads NAGVMQNPRHLVRRRGQEARLRCSPMKGHSHVYWYRQLPEEGLKFMVYLQKENIIDESGMPKERFSAEFPKEGPSILRIQQVVRGDSAAYFCANSPREFNYGYTFGSGTRLTVV.

This clonotype was detected many times. This chain connects TRBV29-1 to TRBJ2-2, with a weak D call TRBD1 (5 bases). Germline V gene lookup returns CDR1 SQVTM and CDR2 ANQGSEA. This CDR3 is built from 13 residues. Trimming removed 4 bases from V and 4 bases from J, with 10 bases in between. The CDR3 protein is CSVGRVGTGELFF. DNA of the CDR3: TGCAGCGTTGGCAGGGTGGGCACCGGGGAGCTGTTTTTT.

The V and J genes are TRBV5-4 and TRBJ2-3, with D hard to call. This CDR3 region has 15 residues. V gave up 0 bases and J gave up 0 bases, with 8 bases separating them. Germline assignment: CDR1 SGHNT and CDR2 YYREEE (reference sequence). The chain's CDR3 is CASSLDSSSTDTQYF. The CDR3, as DNA: TGTGCCAGCAGCTTGGACTCGTCTAGCACAGATACGCAGTATTTT. Looking up the rest from reference TRBV5-4 and TRBJ2-3 gives the full variable domain: ETGVTQSPTHLIKTRGQQVTLRCSSQSGHNTVSWYQQALGQGPQFIFQYYREEENGRGNFPPRFSGLQFPNYSSELNVNALELDDSALYLCASSLDSSSTDTQYFGPGTRLTVL.

The chain recombines TRBV4-1 with TRBJ1-1, with unresolved D. Trimming cost V 0 bases and J 0 bases, with 8 bases left between them. The CDR3 totals 15 residues. Germline CDR1 MGHRA, CDR2 YSYEKL. This chain's CDR3 is CASSQDPQLNTEAFF. DNA for the CDR3: TGCGCCAGCAGCCAAGATCCCCAATTGAACACTGAAGCTTTCTTT.

In its sample, this clonotype was seen many times. The V call is TRBV4-3, the J call TRBJ1-5, with a possible D match to TRBD1 (6 bases). The germline CDR1 and CDR2 sequences are LGHNA and YSLEER. CDR3 length: 15 residues. V lost 0 bases to trimming and J lost 8 bases, with 14 bases between them. In DNA, the CDR3 is TGCGCCAGCAGCCAAGATCGAGGAAACAGGGAGCCCCAGCATTTT. Translating it yields CASSQDRGNREPQHF.

This clonotype was counted a single time. The V call is TRBV12-3 or TRBV12-4, the J call TRBJ2-3, with no clear D. The CDR3 length is 12 residues. The germline V and J ends were trimmed by 2 bases and 9 bases, with 9 bases remaining between them. DNA of the CDR3: TGTGCCAGCAGTTTAAGAGACAAAACGCAGTATTTT. Translation gives CASSLRDKTQYF.